This is a list of T cell receptor beta chains from one sample in a study of blood T cell repertoires in COVID-19. Libraries were prepared by immunoSEQ multiplex PCR; TCRdb keeps only in-frame clonotypes and omits some of them. The data hold about 290,000 clones, with around 85% observed a single time. Sequenced material: peripheral blood. These receptors all come from a woman aged 50 to 60 with active or convalescent COVID-19. Both conserved end residues are part of each CDR3. The D gene is left open where the match is weak. Expanded clones get a size class; other rows say once, few or many, or leave the size out.

DNA	CDR3	size	D	J	V
TGTGCCAGCAGTTTTCGAGGAGGGGAAGCTTTCTTT	CASSFRGGEAFF	-	-	TRBJ1-1	TRBV27
TGTGCCAGTAGTAGGAAGACACAACTGAACACTGAAGCTTTCTTT	CASSRKTQLNTEAFF	-	-	TRBJ1-1	TRBV19
TGTGCCTGGACCGGGGGGGGAACCAAAAACATTCAGTACTTC	CAWTGGGTKNIQYF	-	TRBD2	TRBJ2-4	TRBV30
TGTGCCAGCAGTTTGGCAGGGGCCCGTAACTATGGCTACACCTTC	CASSLAGARNYGYTF	-	-	TRBJ1-2	TRBV28
TGTGCCAGCAGTGCCGGACAGAGATCTATGGCTGGCTACACCTTC	CASSAGQRSMAGYTF	-	-	TRBJ1-2	TRBV2
TGTGCCAGCTCACCGGGGCTATGGAAAGATACGCAGTATTTT	CASSPGLWKDTQYF	-	-	TRBJ2-3	TRBV18
TGTGCCAGCGCCGGAGAGGGACAGGGGGTCACTAACTATGGCTACACCTTC	CASAGEGQGVTNYGYTF	-	TRBD1	TRBJ1-2	TRBV7-9
TGTGCCAGCTCACAGGGGGCGAGCACAGATACGCAGTATTTT	CASSQGASTDTQYF	-	TRBD1	TRBJ2-3	TRBV18
TGTGCCAGGGGACAGGGTCTATATAGCAATCAGCCCCAGCATTTT	CARGQGLYSNQPQHF	-	TRBD1	TRBJ1-5	TRBV25-1
TGTGCCAGCAGTTTAGTGAGCACCGGGGAGCTGTTTTTT	CASSLVSTGELFF	-	-	TRBJ2-2	TRBV12-3/TRBV12-4
TGTGCCACATGGACGTCGGGATCCTACTCTGGGGCCAACGTCCTGACTTTC	CATWTSGSYSGANVLTF	-	-	TRBJ2-6	TRBV27
TGTGCCAGCTCTCTCCTTAGTCGGAATCAGCCCCAGCATTTT	CASSLLSRNQPQHF	few	-	TRBJ1-5	TRBV6-5
TGTGCCACCAGTGATTTCTGGGCTGTGGTATCCTACGAGCAGTACTTC	CATSDFWAVVSYEQYF	-	-	TRBJ2-7	TRBV24-1
TGTGCCAGCACCCGTTCCTACAATGAGCAGTTCTTC	CASTRSYNEQFF	once	-	TRBJ2-1	TRBV12-3/TRBV12-4
TGCAGTGCTAGTGAGACTCCCCCAGGGGCCTTCGACTCCCACGAGCAGTACTTC	CSASETPPGAFDSHEQYF	-	-	TRBJ2-7	TRBV20-1
TGTGCCAGCAGCTTGGGAGGGAACTATGGCTACACCTTC	CASSLGGNYGYTF	once	-	TRBJ1-2	TRBV5-5
TGTGCCAGCAGCTTGGGTTCGGGTGAAGCTTTCTTT	CASSLGSGEAFF	-	-	TRBJ1-1	TRBV5-8
TGTGCCACCAGCAGAGATCAGGCGGGAGTGGGCACAGATACGCAGTATTTT	CATSRDQAGVGTDTQYF	-	TRBD2	TRBJ2-3	TRBV15
TGTGCCAGCGGTACTACTGAGGACTACGAGCAGTACTTC	CASGTTEDYEQYF	-	-	TRBJ2-7	TRBV6-5
TGTGCCAGCAGGGAGAAGACAGGGGATATCTACGAGCAGTACTTC	CASREKTGDIYEQYF	-	-	TRBJ2-7	TRBV21-1
TGTGCCAGCAGCTTATATACAGGGGAAGGCACTGAAGCTTTCTTT	CASSLYTGEGTEAFF	few	TRBD1	TRBJ1-1	TRBV7-6
TGTGCCAGCAGCCCGGGGACTAGCGGCACAGATACGCAGTATTTT	CASSPGTSGTDTQYF	few	TRBD2	TRBJ2-3	TRBV11-1
TGTGCCAGCAGTTCACTCCCGTGGACGGGGAAAGGCGGGAATGAGCAGTTCTTC	CASSSLPWTGKGGNEQFF	-	-	TRBJ2-1	TRBV6-2/TRBV6-3
TGTGCCAGCAGCTTGGCGGGCTCCACCTACAATGAGCAGTTCTTC	CASSLAGSTYNEQFF	-	-	TRBJ2-1	TRBV7-2
TGCGCCAGCAGGGAGACAGATACGCAGTATTTT	CASRETDTQYF	once	-	TRBJ2-3	TRBV5-1
TGTGCCAGCAGCTTCGGCAGGGGGCTAGTCACTGAAGCTTTCTTT	CASSFGRGLVTEAFF	-	TRBD1	TRBJ1-1	TRBV11-2
TGTGCCAGTACCCCCGGGACTAGCGGGACGTACAATGAGCAGTTCTTC	CASTPGTSGTYNEQFF	-	TRBD2	TRBJ2-1	TRBV27
TGTGCCAGCACTCGGGACAGGGGTTCACCCCTCCACTTT	CASTRDRGSPLHF	-	TRBD1	TRBJ1-6	TRBV27
TGTGCCAGCAGTCCGGGACAGGGAGGGGTCTATGGCTACACCTTC	CASSPGQGGVYGYTF	-	TRBD1	TRBJ1-2	TRBV28
TGTGCCAGCTCACCACAGGAGACAGGGGGCACTTACAATGAGCAGTTCTTC	CASSPQETGGTYNEQFF	-	TRBD1	TRBJ2-1	TRBV18
TGTGCCAGCAGCCGCATGGGACAGGGGTCCTATGGCTACACCTTC	CASSRMGQGSYGYTF	-	TRBD1	TRBJ1-2	TRBV2